The clone carrying this TCR beta chain was picked up a small number of times. Recruits, aged roughly 18 to 100 years, lived in roughly 22 US areas. Recovery meant two consecutive negative NP/OP PCR tests, professional clearance, or resolved symptoms. The sample belongs to a study of blood T cell repertoires in COVID-19. Study-level information: COVID-19 samples from acute and convalescent phases originated in the United States, Italy and Spain. T cells, B-cell-depleted T cells, or PBMCs provided the cDNA or gDNA that served as material.

The ends lost 6 bases at V and 7 bases at J; junction bases unmatched: 11. CDR1 and CDR2 (germline): MRHNA, SNTAGT. The CDR3 extends over 14 amino acids. Clones were read by immunoSEQ multiplex PCR, and TCRdb kept only the in-frame ones, dropping some. Among about 190,000 clones, 84% were seen once, and the ten largest hold around 3.5%. Sequencing used PBMCs or T cells enriched from blood (not recorded which). The rearrangement joins TRBV6-4 to TRBJ1-2; 7 nucleotides line up with TRBD1. This receptor was taken from a woman in her twenties or thirties who had recovered from COVID-19. The CDR3, as DNA: TGTGCCAGCAGAAGGGACAGTGGAGCTGGTGGCTACACCTTC. This gives the protein CASRRDSGAGGYTF.